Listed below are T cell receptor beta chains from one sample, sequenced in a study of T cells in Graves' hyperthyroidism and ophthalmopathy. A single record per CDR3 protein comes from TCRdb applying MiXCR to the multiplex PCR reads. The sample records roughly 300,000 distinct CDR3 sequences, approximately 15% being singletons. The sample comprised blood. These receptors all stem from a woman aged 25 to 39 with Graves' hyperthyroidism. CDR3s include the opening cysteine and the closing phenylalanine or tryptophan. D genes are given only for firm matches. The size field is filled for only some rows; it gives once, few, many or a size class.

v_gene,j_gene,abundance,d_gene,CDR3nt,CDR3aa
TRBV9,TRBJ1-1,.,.,TGTGCCAGCAGCGTTGACTGGCGGGCTGAAGCTTTCTTT,CASSVDWRAEAFF
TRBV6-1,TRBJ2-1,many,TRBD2,TGTGCCAGCACCAGAGGGTTCGGGAGGACTCCTTCCTACAATGAGCAGTTCTTC,CASTRGFGRTPSYNEQFF
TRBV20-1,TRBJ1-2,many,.,TGCAGTGCTAGAGGACCAAGGACCGGCCCTAACTATGGCTACACCTTC,CSARGPRTGPNYGYTF
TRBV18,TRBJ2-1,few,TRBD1,TGTGCCAGCTCACCCACAGGGGGCCTTGCCAATGAGCAGTTCTTC,CASSPTGGLANEQFF
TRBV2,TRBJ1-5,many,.,TGTGCCAGCAGTGAATCACAGGGCCCACCCGAACCCCAGCATTTT,CASSESQGPPEPQHF
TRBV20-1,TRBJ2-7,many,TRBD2,TGCAGTGCCAAGACACTAGCGGGACTCTACGAGCAGTACTTC,CSAKTLAGLYEQYF
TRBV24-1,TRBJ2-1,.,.,TGTGCCACCAGTGATCGCTCCGGGACCAACATTCGGGAGCAGTTCTTC,CATSDRSGTNIREQFF
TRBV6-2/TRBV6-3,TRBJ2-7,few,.,TGTGCCAGCCACGGGACAAGATACTACGAGCAGTACTTC,CASHGTRYYEQYF
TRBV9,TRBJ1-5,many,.,TGTGCCAGCAGCTACGGGGAGGGATTCAATCAGCCCCAGCATTTT,CASSYGEGFNQPQHF
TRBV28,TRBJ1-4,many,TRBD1,TGTGCCAGCAGTAACCCAACAGGGGGAAATGAAAAACTGTTTTTT,CASSNPTGGNEKLFF
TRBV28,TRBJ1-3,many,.,TGTGCCAGCAGTTTGGACAGCCCAGCCGTCCTCTCTGGAAACACCATATATTTT,CASSLDSPAVLSGNTIYF
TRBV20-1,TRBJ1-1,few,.,TGCAGTGCTGGGAGGACAGTGGGCACTGAAGCTTTCTTT,CSAGRTVGTEAFF
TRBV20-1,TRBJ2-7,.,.,TGCAGTGCTCCTCCCGAGGGGGGAGGGCCGAGGGAGCAGTACTTC,CSAPPEGGGPREQYF
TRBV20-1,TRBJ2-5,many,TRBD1,TGCAGTGCGCTCCGGGACAGGGACGAGACCCAGTACTTC,CSALRDRDETQYF
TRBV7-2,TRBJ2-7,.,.,TGTGCCAGCAGCTTATATCCTGGGACCTACGAGCAGTACTTC,CASSLYPGTYEQYF
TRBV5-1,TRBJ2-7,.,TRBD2,TGCGCCAGCAGCTTGGGGACTAGTCAGTACGAGCAGTACTTC,CASSLGTSQYEQYF
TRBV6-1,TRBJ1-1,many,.,TGTGCCAGCAGTGTCCGGGACGACACTGAAGCTTTCTTT,CASSVRDDTEAFF
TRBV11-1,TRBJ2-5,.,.,TGTGCCAGCAGCTCTCAGGTTGCCCAGTACTTC,CASSSQVAQYF
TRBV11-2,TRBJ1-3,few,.,TGTGCCAGCAGCTTACGTCGGAACACCATATATTTT,CASSLRRNTIYF
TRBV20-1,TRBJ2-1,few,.,TGCAGTGCTGTTGATGAGGGGCCTTACAATGAGCAGTTCTTC,CSAVDEGPYNEQFF
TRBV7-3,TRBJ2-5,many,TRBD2,TGTGCCAGCAGCCAAGGGCAGCGGGGGTACCAAGAGACCCAGTACTTC,CASSQGQRGYQETQYF
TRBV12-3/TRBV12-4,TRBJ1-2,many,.,TGTGCCAGCAGCCGCGTTAGGGGGGATTATGGCTACACCTTC,CASSRVRGDYGYTF
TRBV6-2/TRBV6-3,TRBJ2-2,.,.,TGTGCCAGCAGTAGAAAACCCAACACCGGGGAGCTGTTTTTT,CASSRKPNTGELFF
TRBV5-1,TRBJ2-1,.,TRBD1,TGCGCCAGCAGCCCCGGGACAGCCGAGGGGAATGAGCAGTTCTTC,CASSPGTAEGNEQFF
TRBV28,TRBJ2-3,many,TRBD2,TGTGCCAGCACCCGTGACCTAAGCGGGAGTAGAGATACGCAGTATTTT,CASTRDLSGSRDTQYF
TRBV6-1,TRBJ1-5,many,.,TGTGCCAGCAGTGAGTCGGTTAATCAGCCCCAGCATTTT,CASSESVNQPQHF
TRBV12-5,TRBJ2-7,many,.,TGTGCTAGTGGTTCCGCCCGCAGACACGAGCAGTACTTC,CASGSARRHEQYF
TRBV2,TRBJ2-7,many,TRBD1,TGTGCCAGCAACCGGGACAGGGGGCCCGAAAAAACCTACGAGCAGTACTTC,CASNRDRGPEKTYEQYF